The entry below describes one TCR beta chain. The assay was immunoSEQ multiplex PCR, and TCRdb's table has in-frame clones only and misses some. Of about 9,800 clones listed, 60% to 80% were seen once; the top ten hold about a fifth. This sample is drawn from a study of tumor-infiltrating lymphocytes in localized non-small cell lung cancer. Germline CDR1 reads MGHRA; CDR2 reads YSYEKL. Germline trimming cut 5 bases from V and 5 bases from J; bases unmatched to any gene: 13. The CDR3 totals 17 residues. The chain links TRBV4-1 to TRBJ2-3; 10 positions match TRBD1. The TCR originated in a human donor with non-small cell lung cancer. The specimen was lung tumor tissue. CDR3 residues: CASSVQGTGTGVDTQYF. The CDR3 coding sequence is TGCGCCAGCAGCGTACAAGGGACCGGGACAGGGGTAGATACGCAGTATTTT.